These T cell receptor beta chains were read from a single sample in a study of blood T cell repertoires in COVID-19. Assay used: immunoSEQ multiplex PCR; TCRdb lists only in-frame clones, some missing. The repertoire holds 470,000 or so clones, with 70% to 90% as singletons. The sample consisted of peripheral blood. The origin of the receptors is a human donor in a cohort sampled during active COVID-19. Each CDR3 is given with its conserved first and last residue. The D gene is left open where the match is weak. The size of a clone is reported for some rows only, either as once, few or many, or as a class for expanded clones.

len: 14
d_gene: .
v_gene: TRBV29-1
abundance: once
j_gene: TRBJ1-3
CDR3aa: CSVVSSLSGNTIYF
CDR3nt: TGCAGCGTTGTTAGCAGCCTCTCTGGAAACACCATATATTTT

len: 19
d_gene: TRBD2
v_gene: TRBV27
abundance: .
j_gene: TRBJ2-1
CDR3aa: CASSSYTYGTSGRDNEQFF
CDR3nt: TGTGCCAGCAGTTCCTACACCTACGGGACTAGCGGGAGGGACAATGAGCAGTTCTTC

len: 18
d_gene: TRBD1
v_gene: TRBV28
abundance: .
j_gene: TRBJ1-5
CDR3aa: CASSFLAHGTGPNQPQHF
CDR3nt: TGTGCCAGCAGTTTTTTGGCCCACGGGACAGGACCCAATCAGCCCCAGCATTTT

len: 16
d_gene: TRBD1
v_gene: TRBV7-8
abundance: .
j_gene: TRBJ1-6
CDR3aa: CASSSSGQGSSSPLHF
CDR3nt: TGTGCCAGCAGCTCCTCCGGACAGGGGAGTAGTTCACCCCTCCACTTT

len: 16
d_gene: .
v_gene: TRBV21-1
abundance: .
j_gene: TRBJ2-7
CDR3aa: CASSKYDGTSSDEQYF
CDR3nt: TGTGCCAGCAGCAAATACGACGGGACTAGCTCTGACGAGCAGTACTTC

len: 15
d_gene: .
v_gene: TRBV14
abundance: few
j_gene: TRBJ2-7
CDR3aa: CASSQAGRAFGEQYF
CDR3nt: TGTGCCAGCAGCCAAGCAGGCAGGGCTTTTGGCGAGCAGTACTTC

len: 17
d_gene: .
v_gene: TRBV28
abundance: .
j_gene: TRBJ2-1
CDR3aa: CASSLSVADSKENEQFF
CDR3nt: TGTGCCAGCAGTTTATCCGTAGCGGATTCGAAGGAGAATGAGCAGTTCTTC

len: 16
d_gene: TRBD1
v_gene: TRBV5-1
abundance: .
j_gene: TRBJ1-1
CDR3aa: CASSLGTGIRNTEAFF
CDR3nt: TGCGCCAGCAGCTTGGGGACAGGGATAAGGAACACTGAAGCTTTCTTT

len: 15
d_gene: .
v_gene: TRBV5-1
abundance: .
j_gene: TRBJ1-2
CDR3aa: CASAPGGNSNYGYTF
CDR3nt: TGCGCCAGCGCTCCGGGGGGCAACTCGAACTATGGCTACACCTTC

len: 16
d_gene: TRBD1
v_gene: TRBV5-8
abundance: .
j_gene: TRBJ1-4
CDR3aa: CASSKTGGATNEKLFF
CDR3nt: TGTGCCAGCAGCAAGACAGGGGGCGCGACTAATGAAAAACTGTTTTTT

len: 16
d_gene: .
v_gene: TRBV5-5
abundance: .
j_gene: TRBJ1-2
CDR3aa: CASSLKPGDRPSGYTF
CDR3nt: TGTGCCAGCAGCTTGAAGCCCGGCGACAGGCCTTCTGGCTACACCTTC

len: 15
d_gene: .
v_gene: TRBV11-1
abundance: .
j_gene: TRBJ1-1
CDR3aa: CASSTSGGLYTEAFF
CDR3nt: TGTGCCAGCAGCACCTCTGGGGGCCTGTACACTGAAGCTTTCTTT

len: 17
d_gene: TRBD1
v_gene: TRBV4-1
abundance: .
j_gene: TRBJ1-1
CDR3aa: CASSPGTASRVNTEAFF
CDR3nt: TGCGCCAGCAGCCCAGGGACAGCCTCCAGAGTCAACACTGAAGCTTTCTTT

len: 12
d_gene: .
v_gene: TRBV30
abundance: once
j_gene: TRBJ1-2
CDR3aa: CAWSVGAYGYTF
CDR3nt: TGTGCCTGGAGTGTCGGAGCCTATGGCTACACCTTC

len: 17
d_gene: TRBD1
v_gene: TRBV24-1
abundance: .
j_gene: TRBJ2-4
CDR3aa: CATRLGTGVLSANIQYF
CDR3nt: TGTGCCACCAGATTGGGGACAGGGGTTCTCTCGGCGAACATTCAGTACTTC

len: 16
d_gene: .
v_gene: TRBV28
abundance: .
j_gene: TRBJ1-6
CDR3aa: CASSYAGPGDNSPLHF
CDR3nt: TGTGCCAGCAGTTATGCCGGGCCAGGGGACAATTCACCCCTCCACTTT

len: 13
d_gene: .
v_gene: TRBV6-6
abundance: .
j_gene: TRBJ1-5
CDR3aa: CASSQDQAQPQHF
CDR3nt: TGTGCCAGCTCCCAGGATCAAGCTCAGCCCCAGCATTTT

len: 15
d_gene: .
v_gene: TRBV27
abundance: .
j_gene: TRBJ1-4
CDR3aa: CASSARPGGYEKLFF
CDR3nt: TGTGCCAGCAGTGCCCGGCCGGGAGGCTATGAAAAACTGTTTTTT

len: 14
d_gene: TRBD1
v_gene: TRBV7-9
abundance: many
j_gene: TRBJ2-7
CDR3aa: CASSLGTVEDEQYF
CDR3nt: TGTGCCAGCAGCCTAGGGACAGTTGAAGACGAGCAGTACTTC

len: 14
d_gene: .
v_gene: TRBV5-4
abundance: .
j_gene: TRBJ1-2
CDR3aa: CASSPGQIYYGYTF
CDR3nt: TGTGCCAGCAGCCCCGGACAGATATACTATGGCTACACCTTC

len: 14
d_gene: TRBD1
v_gene: TRBV10-3
abundance: .
j_gene: TRBJ1-4
CDR3aa: CASNEGQSNEKLFF
CDR3nt: TGTGCCTCAAATGAGGGACAGTCTAATGAAAAACTGTTTTTT

len: 15
d_gene: .
v_gene: TRBV11-1
abundance: .
j_gene: TRBJ2-3
CDR3aa: CASSSPGLTTDTQYF
CDR3nt: TGTGCCAGCAGCTCGCCGGGACTCACCACAGATACGCAGTATTTT

len: 15
d_gene: .
v_gene: TRBV28
abundance: few
j_gene: TRBJ1-5
CDR3aa: CASSPRGGGNQPQHF
CDR3nt: TGTGCCAGCAGCCCCCGGGGGGGAGGAAATCAGCCCCAGCATTTT

len: 14
d_gene: .
v_gene: TRBV6-1
abundance: once
j_gene: TRBJ1-6
CDR3aa: CAAQLGQYNSPLHF
CDR3nt: TGTGCAGCCCAGTTGGGACAATATAATTCACCCCTCCACTTT

len: 13
d_gene: .
v_gene: TRBV12-3/TRBV12-4
abundance: .
j_gene: TRBJ2-7
CDR3aa: CASSLTSGYEQYF
CDR3nt: TGTGCCAGCAGTTTAACCTCAGGCTACGAGCAGTACTTC

len: 14
d_gene: .
v_gene: TRBV29-1
abundance: once
j_gene: TRBJ1-3
CDR3aa: CSVGQLISGNTIYF
CDR3nt: TGCAGCGTTGGACAGTTAATCTCTGGAAACACCATATATTTT

len: 14
d_gene: .
v_gene: TRBV7-8
abundance: .
j_gene: TRBJ1-2
CDR3aa: CASSLVEGGDGYTF
CDR3nt: TGTGCCAGCAGCTTAGTAGAGGGAGGCGATGGCTACACCTTC

len: 15
d_gene: .
v_gene: TRBV6-4
abundance: .
j_gene: TRBJ2-1
CDR3aa: CASRKRETSYNEQFF
CDR3nt: TGTGCCAGCAGAAAACGGGAGACCAGCTACAATGAGCAGTTCTTC

len: 13
d_gene: .
v_gene: TRBV6-5
abundance: .
j_gene: TRBJ1-2
CDR3aa: CASSSRRLYGYTF
CDR3nt: TGTGCCAGCAGTTCTAGGCGGCTTTATGGCTACACCTTC

len: 13
d_gene: TRBD1
v_gene: TRBV2
abundance: .
j_gene: TRBJ1-5
CDR3aa: CASSEQGAQPQHF
CDR3nt: TGTGCCAGCAGTGAACAGGGGGCTCAGCCCCAGCATTTT

len: 16
d_gene: .
v_gene: TRBV4-3
abundance: .
j_gene: TRBJ2-3
CDR3aa: CASSQDAGTRTDTQYF
CDR3nt: TGCGCCAGCAGCCAAGATGCGGGCACCCGCACAGATACGCAGTATTTT

len: 13
d_gene: .
v_gene: TRBV25-1
abundance: .
j_gene: TRBJ1-2
CDR3aa: CASSEGGSSGYTF
CDR3nt: TGTGCCAGCAGTGAAGGGGGGAGTAGTGGCTACACCTTC

len: 16
d_gene: .
v_gene: TRBV3-1/TRBV3-2
abundance: .
j_gene: TRBJ1-6
CDR3aa: CASSQEAGSYNSPLHF
CDR3nt: TGTGCCAGCAGCCAAGAGGCGGGCTCCTATAATTCACCCCTCCACTTT

len: 13
d_gene: .
v_gene: TRBV2
abundance: .
j_gene: TRBJ1-2
CDR3aa: CASPGTPSYGYTF
CDR3nt: TGTGCCAGTCCCGGGACACCATCCTATGGCTACACCTTC

len: 16
d_gene: TRBD2
v_gene: TRBV7-9
abundance: once
j_gene: TRBJ2-1
CDR3aa: CASSSHSGRRSWEQFF
CDR3nt: TGTGCCAGCAGCTCACATAGCGGGAGAAGGTCGTGGGAGCAGTTCTTC

len: 15
d_gene: TRBD1
v_gene: TRBV9
abundance: .
j_gene: TRBJ2-3
CDR3aa: CASSVGGGQADTQYF
CDR3nt: TGTGCCAGCAGCGTAGGCGGCGGACAGGCAGATACGCAGTATTTT

len: 15
d_gene: .
v_gene: TRBV10-3
abundance: .
j_gene: TRBJ1-2
CDR3aa: CAISGVRGANYGYTF
CDR3nt: TGTGCCATCAGTGGGGTCAGGGGAGCCAACTATGGCTACACCTTC

len: 15
d_gene: TRBD1
v_gene: TRBV2
abundance: .
j_gene: TRBJ2-1
CDR3aa: CASRERTGPGNEQFF
CDR3nt: TGTGCCAGCAGGGAGAGGACAGGCCCTGGGAATGAGCAGTTCTTC

len: 14
d_gene: TRBD1
v_gene: TRBV19
abundance: .
j_gene: TRBJ1-2
CDR3aa: CASSISDRGYGYTF
CDR3nt: TGTGCCAGTAGTATCTCTGACAGGGGGTATGGCTACACCTTC

len: 15
d_gene: TRBD1
v_gene: TRBV6-1
abundance: .
j_gene: TRBJ1-1
CDR3aa: CASSDLGTEDTEAFF
CDR3nt: TGTGCCAGCAGTGACCTCGGGACAGAAGACACTGAAGCTTTCTTT

len: 15
d_gene: TRBD2
v_gene: TRBV11-1
abundance: once
j_gene: TRBJ2-1
CDR3aa: CASSSLAGAYNEQFF
CDR3nt: TGTGCCAGCAGCTCTCTAGCGGGAGCGTACAATGAGCAGTTCTTC

len: 14
d_gene: TRBD1
v_gene: TRBV28
abundance: .
j_gene: TRBJ2-1
CDR3aa: CASGHRGLYNEQFF
CDR3nt: TGTGCCAGCGGCCACAGGGGGCTTTACAATGAGCAGTTCTTC

len: 16
d_gene: .
v_gene: TRBV11-2
abundance: once
j_gene: TRBJ2-3
CDR3aa: CASSLVGGSTTDTQYF
CDR3nt: TGTGCCAGCAGCTTAGTTGGCGGCAGTACCACAGATACGCAGTATTTT

len: 13
d_gene: TRBD1
v_gene: TRBV29-1
abundance: .
j_gene: TRBJ1-1
CDR3aa: CSGRQGMNTEAFF
CDR3nt: TGCAGCGGGAGACAGGGAATGAACACTGAAGCTTTCTTT

len: 15
d_gene: TRBD2
v_gene: TRBV9
abundance: .
j_gene: TRBJ2-2
CDR3aa: CASSGGTSGTGELFF
CDR3nt: TGTGCCAGCAGCGGCGGGACTAGCGGCACCGGGGAGCTGTTTTTT

len: 14
d_gene: TRBD2
v_gene: TRBV2
abundance: .
j_gene: TRBJ2-5
CDR3aa: CATGLAGGQETQYF
CDR3nt: TGTGCCACCGGACTAGCGGGAGGTCAAGAGACCCAGTACTTC

len: 20
d_gene: .
v_gene: TRBV4-1
abundance: .
j_gene: TRBJ1-5
CDR3aa: CASSQDGGGVADYSNQPQHF
CDR3nt: TGCGCCAGCAGCCAAGATGGTGGGGGCGTAGCTGACTATAGCAATCAGCCCCAGCATTTT

len: 11
d_gene: .
v_gene: TRBV24-1
abundance: few
j_gene: TRBJ2-7
CDR3aa: CATSDEGEQYF
CDR3nt: TGTGCCACCAGTGATGAGGGCGAGCAGTACTTC

len: 14
d_gene: .
v_gene: TRBV30
abundance: .
j_gene: TRBJ2-4
CDR3aa: CAWSVQGAKNIQYF
CDR3nt: TGTGCCTGGAGTGTACAGGGAGCCAAAAACATTCAGTACTTC

len: 15
d_gene: .
v_gene: TRBV28
abundance: .
j_gene: TRBJ2-2
CDR3aa: CASRDLRDTTGELFF
CDR3nt: TGTGCCAGCAGAGACCTCCGGGACACCACCGGGGAGCTGTTTTTT